Listed here are 25 T cell receptor beta chains from one sample, sequenced in a study of blood T cells in healthy people across ages. A J-beta primer mix and a sample-barcoded 5' primer were used in a second PCR of roughly 6 to 12 cycles. From the 5' RACE reads, TCRdb called clonotypes with MiXCR, one entry per CDR3 protein. The sample contains around 1.5 million distinct CDR3 sequences, 59% of which appear only once. The sequencing input was blood. The origin of the receptors is a man between 18 and 35 years old in good health.

This clonotype was detected a few times. V is TRBV7-9 and J is TRBJ1-6, with D tentatively TRBD1 (5 bases). With 0 bases removed from V and 12 bases from J, the gap between germline ends came to 6 bases. In germline, CDR1 is SEHNR, CDR2 FQNEAQ (reference sequence). The CDR3 runs to 12 residues. The CDR3 region has the DNA TGTGCCAGCAGCTTAGCGAGGGGACCCCTCCACTTT. Protein product: CASSLARGPLHF.

CDR3 coding DNA: TGTGCCATCAGTGAGTCACAGGGAAATTCACCCCTCCACTTT. It is translated as CAISESQGNSPLHF. The chain uses TRBV10-3 and TRBJ1-6; the D gene is possibly TRBD1 (6 bases). In germline, CDR1 is ENHRY, CDR2 SYGVKD. This CDR3 comprises 14 residues. The V end lost 0 bases, the J end lost 7 bases, and 7 bases lay between the germline ends.

This clonotype was counted only a few times. This chain connects TRBV7-8 to TRBJ1-5; a possible D gene is TRBD1 (5 bases). Germline values: CDR1 SGHVS, CDR2 FQNEAQ. V lost 5 bases and J 7 bases, leaving 21 bases between the germline ends. The CDR3 loop spans 16 amino acids. CDR3 in DNA: TGTGCCAGCAGCCTCAACCGGGACCCCTCCAGGCAGCCCCAGCATTTT. This sequence encodes CASSLNRDPSRQPQHF.

This clonotype came up a few times. This chain's CDR3 is CSVGADIYGYTF. The CDR3 region has the DNA TGCAGCGTTGGAGCGGACATCTATGGCTACACCTTC. V is TRBV29-1 and J is TRBJ1-2; D might be TRBD1 (5 bases). CDR1 SQVTM and CDR2 ANQGSEA come from the germline V gene. This CDR3 has 12 amino acids. The V end was cut by 4 bases, the J end by 4 bases, with 10 bases between.

This chain joins TRBV11-2 and TRBJ2-3, with a possible D match to TRBD2 (6 bases). V lost 5 bases to trimming and J lost 4 bases, with 22 bases between them. Germline CDR1 is SGHAT and CDR2 is FQNNGV. The CDR3 extends over 17 amino acids. CDR3 DNA: TGTGCCAGCAGCCGACTCCCGACTGGGGAGGTCGCAGATACGCAGTATTTT. This sequence encodes CASSRLPTGEVADTQYF.

The CDR3 DNA is TGTGCCAGCAGCTTACGAGGGTATGCAGAGACCCAGTACTTC. Translation gives CASSLRGYAETQYF. V usage is TRBV7-6 and J usage is TRBJ2-5; D is possibly TRBD2 (5 bases). The germline gives CDR1 SGHVS, CDR2 FNYEAQ. The CDR3 length is 14 residues. V was clipped by 2 bases and J by 4 bases, with 11 bases between them.

The V call is TRBV7-8, the J call TRBJ2-7, with D perhaps TRBD2 (5 bases). CDR1 and CDR2 from the germline V gene are SGHVS and FQNEAQ. The CDR3 spans 16 residues. Trimming removed 6 bases from V and 7 bases from J, with 25 bases in between. The CDR3, as DNA: TGTGCCAGCAGTTATCTAGACGGACTCTCCTACAATGAGCAGTACTTC. Protein product: CASSYLDGLSYNEQYF.

The chain has TRBV15 and TRBJ2-7, with D possibly called TRBD1 or TRBD2 (5 bases each). Trimming left V 0 bases short and J 0 bases short, with 9 bases between. The length of the CDR3 is 15 residues. Germline CDR1 and CDR2: LNHNV and YYDKDF (reference sequence). CDR3: CATSRDRGRSYEQYF. The CDR3 nucleotides read TGTGCCACCAGCAGAGATCGGGGCCGCTCCTACGAGCAGTACTTC. Full variable domain (missing parts from reference TRBV15 and TRBJ2-7): DAMVIQNPRYQVTQFGKPVTLSCSQTLNHNVMYWYQQKSSQAPKLLFHYYDKDFNNEADTPDNFQSRRPNTSFCFLDIRSPGLGDTAMYLCATSRDRGRSYEQYFGPGTRLTVT.

The gene calls are TRBV9 and TRBJ2-5; possible D gene TRBD2, 6 bases. This CDR3 has 14 amino acids. Germline lookup yields CDR1 SGDLS and CDR2 YYNGEE. V was trimmed by 3 bases and J by 4 bases, leaving 13 bases between them. The CDR3 sequence: CASSALALGETQYF. In DNA, the CDR3 is TGTGCCAGCAGCGCTCTAGCGCTTGGAGAGACCCAGTACTTC.

This clonotype occurred a few times. This chain connects TRBV7-7 to TRBJ2-5; weak D call: TRBD1 (6 bases). The CDR3 loop spans 13 amino acids. The germline V gene has CDR1 SSHAT and CDR2 FNYEAQ (reference sequence). Trimming pared 5 bases from V and 2 bases from J, leaving 9 bases between. The CDR3, as DNA: TGTGCCAGCAGCATGGACAGTCAAGAGACCCAGTACTTC. Amino acid sequence: CASSMDSQETQYF.

The chain carries TRBV9 and TRBJ2-7, with 9 bases identical to TRBD2. The CDR3 totals 17 residues. The trim removed 4 bases at V and 4 bases at J, leaving 15 bases unmatched. Germline assignment: CDR1 SGDLS and CDR2 YYNGEE. The CDR3 nucleotides are TGTGCCAGCAGCCCCCGAACTCGCGGGGGGGCTTCATACGAGCAGTACTTC. Encoded protein: CASSPRTRGGASYEQYF.

The CDR3 loop is CAISELVLADKNEQFF. CDR3 bases: TGTGCCATCAGTGAGCTTGTACTAGCGGACAAAAATGAGCAGTTCTTC. This chain uses TRBV10-3 with TRBJ2-1; TRBD2 aligns across 8 bases. Germline CDR1 and CDR2: ENHRY and SYGVKD. The CDR3 sequence is 16 residues long. The trim removed 2 bases at V and 7 bases at J, leaving 10 bases unmatched.

The CDR3 DNA reads TGTGCCAGCAGCCTAGGACCCTGGCAGCCCCAGCATTTT. This sequence encodes CASSLGPWQPQHF. V usage is TRBV7-9 and J usage is TRBJ1-5; no clear D. Trimming left V 5 bases short and J 7 bases short, with 12 bases between. CDR1 SEHNR and CDR2 FQNEAQ come from the germline V gene (reference sequence). This CDR3 comprises 13 residues.

This chain links TRBV6-6 with TRBJ2-5; D might be TRBD2 (5 bases). Trimming removed 2 bases at V and 5 bases at J, with 6 bases between. From germline, CDR1 is MNHNY and CDR2 SVGAGI (reference sequence). This CDR3 contains 12 residues. The CDR3 region has the DNA TGTGCCAGCAGTTACGACTATGAGACCCAGTACTTC. Translation: CASSYDYETQYF.

The DNA for the CDR3 is TGCAGTGCTAGAGGGGGACAGGTCCGGAGCACAGATACGCAGTATTTT. Residues: CSARGGQVRSTDTQYF. The chain has TRBV20-1 and TRBJ2-3; 8 bases are shared with TRBD1. The CDR3 totals 16 residues. V shed 1 base and J 0 bases; nucleotides not matched to a gene: 6. CDR1 and CDR2 from the germline V gene are DFQATT and SNEGSKA (reference sequence).

The table lists this clonotype with a few counts. The chain recombines TRBV29-1 with TRBJ2-7, with TRBD1 as a possible D gene (5 bases). Per the germline V gene, CDR1 is SQVTM and CDR2 is ANQGSEA. The ends were cut back, 4 bases at V and 0 bases at J, with 13 bases in the middle. The CDR3 length is 14 residues. This CDR3 is CSVGGAVASYEQYF. The CDR3 DNA is TGCAGCGTTGGGGGCGCAGTGGCCTCCTACGAGCAGTACTTC.

The genes are TRBV20-1 and TRBJ2-3; 7 nucleotides line up with TRBD1. The ends lost 1 base at V and 6 bases at J; junction bases unmatched: 4. CDR3 size: 13 residues. In germline, CDR1 is DFQATT, CDR2 SNEGSKA (reference sequence). The CDR3 nucleotides read TGCAGTGCTAGAGGGGGACAGTCGGATACGCAGTATTTT. Translation: CSARGGQSDTQYF.

CDR3 DNA sequence: TGTGCCAGCAGCTTATGGGGAGTTACTAACTATGGCTACACCTTC. This encodes CASSLWGVTNYGYTF. The V gene is TRBV7-2, the J gene TRBJ1-2; D is uncertain. The ends were cut back, 2 bases at V and 0 bases at J, with 10 bases in the middle. The germline V gene encodes CDR1 SGHTA and CDR2 FQGNSA. This CDR3 has 15 amino acids.

This chain links TRBV4-1 with TRBJ2-1; TRBD1 might be the D (6 bases). This CDR3 has 17 residues. The germline gives CDR1 MGHRA, CDR2 YSYEKL. Between the trimmed V and J ends, which lost 4 bases and 3 bases, there was a span of 19 bases. CDR3 nucleotide sequence: TGCGCCAGCAGCCCCACCCCGGTAGGGACAAACTACAATGAGCAGTTCTTC. This sequence encodes CASSPTPVGTNYNEQFF.

This chain links TRBV4-3 with TRBJ2-3, with a possible D match to TRBD2 (5 bases). The CDR3 extends over 15 amino acids. CDR1 is LGHNA and CDR2 is YSLEER in the germline V gene. V was cut by 4 bases and J by 5 bases, with 16 bases left in between. The CDR3 DNA reads as TGCGCCAGCAGCCTCAAGCGGCTAGCCGGAGATACGCAGTATTTT. Encoded protein: CASSLKRLAGDTQYF.

This rearrangement joins TRBV4-1 to TRBJ1-3, with TRBD1 as a possible D gene (5 bases). The CDR3 is made up of 20 amino acids. Germline V gene data show CDR1 as MGHRA and CDR2 as YSYEKL. V lost 6 bases and J 1 base, leaving 28 bases between the germline ends. CDR3 in amino acids: CASSRKLLGLEDSSGNTIYF. In DNA form, the CDR3 reads TGCGCCAGCAGTCGAAAATTACTGGGACTTGAGGATTCTTCTGGAAACACCATATATTTT.

On this clonotype: It may be a read error: a sequence one base away is much more abundant. The chain carries TRBV18 and TRBJ2-3; 7 bases match TRBD1. This CDR3 has 16 residues. Germline trimming cut 3 bases from V and 0 bases from J; bases unmatched to any gene: 6. Germline CDR1 reads KGHSH; CDR2 reads LQKENI. The CDR3 region is CASSPGTVGSTDTQYF. CDR3 nucleotides: TGTGCCAGCTCACCCGGGACAGTGGGTAGCACAGATACGCAGTATTTT.

This clonotype was detected only a few times. This chain joins TRBV6-1 and TRBJ2-5; the match to TRBD1 covers 8 bases. Per germline, CDR1 MNHNS and CDR2 SASEGT. V trimming: 5 bases; J trimming: 2 bases; junction bases outside the gene matches: 7. The CDR3 is 15 residues long. The CDR3 DNA follows: TGTGCCAGCAGTCTCACGACAGGGGAACAAGAGACCCAGTACTTC. Protein product: CASSLTTGEQETQYF.

The chain recombines TRBV11-2 with TRBJ2-7, with D uncertain. The CDR3 has 14 amino acids. Germline CDR1 reads SGHAT; CDR2 reads FQNNGV. The V gene lost 2 bases and the J gene lost 2 bases, with 10 bases spanning the gap. In nucleotides, the CDR3 is TGTGCCAGCAGCTTAAGACAAACTACCTACGAGCAGTACTTC. Encoded protein: CASSLRQTTYEQYF. Using reference TRBV11-2 and TRBJ2-7 for the parts outside the CDR3, the full variable domain is EAGVAQSPRYKIIEKRQSVAFWCNPISGHATLYWYQQILGQGPKLLIQFQNNGVVDDSQLPKDRFSAERLKGVDSTLKIQPAKLEDSAVYLCASSLRQTTYEQYFGPGTRLTVT.

This clonotype was counted a few times. This chain uses TRBV12-3 or TRBV12-4 with TRBJ1-1; D remains unclear. V was cut by 3 bases and J by 11 bases, with 10 bases left in between. CDR3 size: 11 residues. This chain's CDR3 is CASSLGLEAFF. DNA of the CDR3: TGTGCCAGCAGTTTGGGGTTGGAGGCTTTCTTT.